The present TCR beta chain was sequenced within a study of T cells after yellow fever vaccination. The wider study: Any fraction with a low cell number was prepared using SMART-Seq v4 Ultra Low Input. The study's findings and limits: By day 5 rather than day 15, the secondary response had peaked, though it was weaker.

TCRdb called the 5' RACE reads again in MiXCR, with one record for every CDR3 protein. The sample has about 340,000 distinct CDR3 sequences, around 3.9% seen once. In the case of this clonotype: Its target is not known.

The V gene lost 2 bases and the J gene lost 4 bases, with 10 bases spanning the gap. Germline CDR1 is MNHEY and CDR2 is SVGEGT. The CDR3 runs to 14 residues. V is TRBV6-2 or TRBV6-3 and J is TRBJ2-3, with D tentatively TRBD2 (5 bases). This TCR came from a man aged 18 to 30 who received the YFV17D yellow fever vaccine. The specimen was PBMCs, collected 5 days after the yellow fever booster vaccination. The CDR3 spells CASSYGLASDTQYF. Written as DNA, the CDR3 is TGTGCCAGCAGTTACGGCCTAGCCTCAGATACGCAGTATTTT.